This passage covers 8 T cell receptor beta chains from one sample sequenced in a study of regulatory T cells in long-lasting Graves disease. Time point reported: newly diagnosed GD, antithyroid drugs for less than 3 months. From PBMCs, RNA was extracted and then used to make the TCR library. Through Arm-PCR of CDR3 regions and iRepertoire HTBI primers, TCR beta libraries were built. TCRdb re-called the multiplex PCR reads with MiXCR, one entry per CDR3 protein. The data contain 450,000 to 600,000 distinct CDR3 sequences, 15% to 20% of them singletons. These records were also assigned to another study, of T cells in Graves' hyperthyroidism and ophthalmopathy.

The source was peripheral blood mononuclear cells (PBMCs), collected at new diagnosis, from a patient treated with antithyroid drugs. All receptors come from a man aged 35 to 55 with Graves disease.

V is TRBV15 and J is TRBJ2-1; D is unclear. There are 12 residues in the CDR3. The germline V gene has CDR1 LNHNV and CDR2 YYDKDF (reference sequence). V was clipped by 1 base and J by 12 bases, with 10 bases between them. The CDR3 nucleotides are TGTGCCACCAGCAGAGGGGCACTTCTGCAGTTCTTC. Translating it yields CATSRGALLQFF.

CDR3 nucleotide sequence: TGTGCCAGCAGTAAAATGCTAGGGGGGGCTGAGCAGTTCTTC. It yields the protein CASSKMLGGAEQFF. J is TRBJ2-1 and V is TRBV6-2 or TRBV6-3; D perhaps matches TRBD2 (7 bases). The V and J ends lost 5 bases and 9 bases respectively, with 17 bases between them. The CDR3 length is 14 residues. The V gene's germline CDR1 is MNHEY and CDR2 SVGEGT.

V usage is TRBV9 and J usage is TRBJ2-5; 9 bases align to TRBD2. This CDR3 comprises 13 residues. Trimming at V came to 4 bases and at J to 5 bases, leaving 3 bases not matched to a gene. Germline lookup yields CDR1 SGDLS and CDR2 YYNGEE. In DNA, the CDR3 is TGTGCCAGCAGCCAGGGGACTAGCGAGACCCAGTACTTC. Amino acid sequence: CASSQGTSETQYF.

This clonotype was seen a few times. As DNA, the CDR3 is TGTGCCAACAGCGTAGAAGGAGCAGGGGGGGCTTTCTTT. It codes for CANSVEGAGGAFF. The chain recombines TRBV2 with TRBJ1-1, with 7 nucleotides matching TRBD1. This CDR3 spans 13 amino acids. Germline V gene sequence: CDR1 SNHLY, CDR2 FYNNEI. V was clipped by 10 bases and J by 11 bases; unmatched bases: 16. Complete variable domain (other parts from reference TRBV2 and TRBJ1-1): EPEVTQTPSHQVTQMGQEVILRCVPISNHLYFYWYRQILGQKVEFLVSFYNNEISEKSEIFDDQFSVERPDGSNFTLKIRSTKLEDSAMYFCANSVEGAGGAFFGQGTRLTVV.

The chain carries TRBV12-3 or TRBV12-4 and TRBJ2-7; 7 bases align to TRBD2. Trimming at V came to 6 bases and at J to 6 bases, leaving 8 bases not matched to a gene. This CDR3 region has 13 residues. The CDR3: CASSPHSGGEQYF. Written as DNA, the CDR3 is TGTGCCAGCAGCCCCCACTCGGGAGGCGAGCAGTACTTC.

The chain combines TRBV20-1 with TRBJ1-1; TRBD1 agrees at 7 bases. This CDR3 is built from 13 residues. Looked up from germline, CDR1 is DFQATT and CDR2 is SNEGSKA (reference sequence). The V and J ends lost 6 bases and 0 bases, in that order; junction bases with no gene match: 4. The CDR3 nucleotides are TGCAGTGCCACGGGACAGATGAACACTGAAGCTTTCTTT. Translated: CSATGQMNTEAFF.

This clonotype was recorded many times. The chain combines TRBV28 with TRBJ2-1; the match to TRBD2 covers 15 bases. The CDR3 has 16 residues. Germline V gene lookup returns CDR1 MDHEN and CDR2 SYDVKM. Germline trimming cut 1 base from V and 7 bases from J; bases unmatched to any gene: 2. CDR3 protein: CASSLLGTSGRNEQFF. The CDR3 region has the DNA TGTGCCAGCAGTTTATTAGGGACTAGCGGGAGGAATGAGCAGTTCTTC. Full variable domain (remainder filled in from reference TRBV28 and TRBJ2-1): DVKVTQSSRYLVKRTGEKVFLECVQDMDHENMFWYRQDPGLGLRLIYFSYDVKMKEKGDIPEGYSVSREKKERFSLILESASTNQTSMYLCASSLLGTSGRNEQFFGPGTRLTVL.

For this clonotype: A much larger clone differs by one base, so this may be a read error. The chain combines TRBV28 with TRBJ2-4, with unresolved D. CDR3 size: 10 residues. The germline V gene encodes CDR1 MDHEN and CDR2 SYDVKM. This CDR3 is CASSSLIRYF. The CDR3 coding sequence is TGTGCCAGCAGTTCGCTCATTCGGTACTTC.